The TCR beta chain under discussion was sequenced for a study of OX40 agonist ivuxolimab in advanced cancers. Study context: Patients were dosed intravenously with ivuxolimab at 0.01 to 10 mg/kg every 2 weeks. Prior anti-PD-1, anti-PD-L1 or anti-CTLA-4 therapy did not bar entry, and about 40% had some.

The germline CDR1 and CDR2 sequences are LGHNA and YNFKEQ. The CDR3 extends over 14 amino acids. V lost 4 bases to trimming and J lost 1 base, with 10 bases between them. Measured with immunoSEQ multiplex PCR; TCRdb has only the in-frame clones, and not every one. The data hold tens of thousands of clones, with about four fifths observed a single time. This TCR derives from an adult with an advanced solid tumor such as melanoma, head and neck, liver or kidney cancer. The source was CD4+ or CD8+ T cells sorted from blood, collected in a trial of the OX40 agonist ivuxolimab. The gene calls are TRBV4-2 and TRBJ1-1; D is uncertain. CDR3 amino acids: CASSRGGQNTEAFF. The CDR3 region has the DNA TGTGCCAGCAGCCGAGGAGGTCAGAACACTGAAGCTTTCTTT.